The 27 T cell receptor beta chains presented below share a single source sample, sequenced in a study of T cell repertoires in cytomegalovirus infection. TCRdb passed the reads through MiXCR, listing each CDR3 protein once. The repertoire holds 640,000 or so distinct CDR3 sequences, with 33% as singletons. These receptors lack a known antigen. Sequenced here: cultured PBMCs, sampled from culture after CMV antigen stimulation. All receptors derive from a human donor in good health (CMV status not recorded). Some clones in this sample may be carry-over from other donors' samples.

This sequence joins TRBV18 and TRBJ2-5; D gene unclear. V shed 3 bases and J shed 5 bases, with 13 bases lying between them. The CDR3 runs to 14 residues. Germline V gene data show CDR1 as KGHSH and CDR2 as LQKENI. The DNA for the CDR3 is TGTGCCAGCTCACCGCTAATCAAAGGGGAGACCCAGTACTTC. Its translation: CASSPLIKGETQYF.

This sequence joins TRBV5-4 and TRBJ1-4; possibly TRBD1 for D (5 bases). The CDR3 runs 14 residues. Trimming left V 4 bases short and J 9 bases short, with 16 bases between. Per the germline V gene, CDR1 is SGHNT and CDR2 is YYREEE (reference sequence). The CDR3 is CASSKDTQDQKLFF. CDR3 DNA: TGTGCCAGCAGCAAGGACACCCAGGACCAAAAACTGTTTTTT. Complete variable domain (other parts from reference TRBV5-4 and TRBJ1-4): ETGVTQSPTHLIKTRGQQVTLRCSSQSGHNTVSWYQQALGQGPQFIFQYYREEENGRGNFPPRFSGLQFPNYSSELNVNALELDDSALYLCASSKDTQDQKLFFGSGTQLSVL.

The table lists this clonotype with a few counts. The rearrangement links TRBV20-1 to TRBJ2-5, with TRBD1 matching 8 bases. Germline V lookup: CDR1 DFQATT, CDR2 SNEGSKA (reference sequence). With 5 bases clipped from V and 4 bases from J, the junction kept 9 bases outside the gene matches. This CDR3 is 14 amino acids long. The CDR3 nucleotides are TGCAGTGCTTACGACCCCGGGACAGGAGAGACCCAGTACTTC. It translates to CSAYDPGTGETQYF.

As DNA, the CDR3 is TGCGCCAGCAGCCATGATCCATTCGAGAATTCACCCCTCCACTTT. Its translation: CASSHDPFENSPLHF. The chain has TRBV4-1 and TRBJ1-6; D gene unclear. This CDR3 is 15 amino acids long. Trimming cost V 3 bases and J 7 bases, with 13 bases left between them. The germline V gene has CDR1 MGHRA and CDR2 YSYEKL.

The chain links TRBV19 to TRBJ2-2, with D uncertain. This CDR3 spans 14 amino acids. The germline V gene encodes CDR1 LNHDA and CDR2 SQIVND (reference sequence). The V end lost 1 base, the J end lost 6 bases, and 9 bases lay between the germline ends. This CDR3 is CASSIGQDPGELFF. CDR3 nucleotide sequence: TGTGCCAGTAGTATAGGTCAGGATCCCGGGGAGCTGTTTTTT.

The chain joins TRBV28 to TRBJ2-7; weak D call: TRBD2 (5 bases). The CDR3 totals 14 residues. The germline CDR1 and CDR2 sequences are MDHEN and SYDVKM. V dropped 6 bases and J dropped 3 bases, with 15 bases sitting between them. CDR3 sequence: CASRARERVYEQYF. The CDR3 coding sequence is TGTGCCAGCAGGGCCCGAGAGAGGGTCTACGAGCAGTACTTC.

In DNA form, the CDR3 reads TGCGCCAGCAGCTTGTCCGCGGGGGGCCGCCCAGATACGCAGTATTTT. It yields the protein CASSLSAGGRPDTQYF. The V gene is TRBV5-1, the J gene TRBJ2-3, with TRBD2 identical over 8 bases. Germline CDR1 and CDR2: SGHRS and YFSETQ. The length of the CDR3 is 16 residues. Trimming cost V 1 base and J 4 bases; bases outside gene matches: 8.

This chain uses TRBV4-2 with TRBJ2-7; either TRBD1 or TRBD2 may supply D (5 bases each). CDR3 length: 18 residues. Trimming took 0 bases from V and 0 from J, leaving 18 bases between them. Germline V gives CDR1 LGHNA, CDR2 YNFKEQ. In DNA form, the CDR3 reads TGTGCCAGCAGCCAAGATGAAGGAGGCAGGGACGTCTCCTACGAGCAGTACTTC. Translating it yields CASSQDEGGRDVSYEQYF.

The chain joins TRBV27 to TRBJ1-3; D possibly corresponds to TRBD1 (6 bases). V was trimmed by 4 bases and J by 4 bases, leaving 17 bases between them. This CDR3 region has 16 residues. Germline CDR1 is MNHEY and CDR2 is SMNVEV (reference sequence). The DNA for the CDR3 is TGTGCCAGCAGTTCCCTGCAGGGGCCACCCGGAAACACCATATATTTT. This translates into CASSSLQGPPGNTIYF.

J is TRBJ1-5 and V is TRBV19, with 9 bases lining up with TRBD1. Germline V lookup: CDR1 LNHDA, CDR2 SQIVND (reference sequence). The V and J ends lost 6 bases and 5 bases, in that order; junction bases with no gene match: 8. This CDR3 has 15 residues. The CDR3 sequence is CASSLGQGLYQPQHF. DNA for the CDR3: TGTGCCAGTAGCTTGGGACAGGGTTTGTATCAGCCCCAGCATTTT.

The chain joins TRBV7-6 to TRBJ1-2; the D is unclear. V lost 10 bases and J lost 8, with 20 bases in between. The CDR3 sequence is 13 residues long. Germline loops: CDR1 SGHVS, CDR2 FNYEAQ. The CDR3 loop is CATLQGRKMGYTF. CDR3 nucleotides: TGTGCCACCCTACAAGGGAGGAAGATGGGCTACACCTTC.

The chain carries TRBV28 and TRBJ2-1; D possibly corresponds to TRBD2 (6 bases). The CDR3 runs to 15 residues. V was cut by 3 bases and J by 3 bases, with 12 bases left in between. The V gene's germline CDR1 is MDHEN and CDR2 SYDVKM. CDR3: CASSLGRGRYNEQFF. In DNA form, the CDR3 reads TGTGCCAGCAGTTTGGGGCGGGGTCGCTACAATGAGCAGTTCTTC.

The CDR3 sequence is CASSYRQGGSTGELFF. In nucleotides, the CDR3 is TGTGCCAGCAGCTATAGGCAGGGGGGCTCCACCGGGGAGCTGTTTTTT. This chain joins TRBV7-2 and TRBJ2-2; TRBD1 is a possible D gene (7 bases). The CDR3 has 16 residues. V lost 4 bases to trimming and J lost 4 bases, with 16 bases between them. The germline gives CDR1 SGHTA, CDR2 FQGNSA. Variable domain in full (rest from reference TRBV7-2 and TRBJ2-2): GAGVSQSPSNKVTEKGKDVELRCDPISGHTALYWYRQSLGQGLEFLIYFQGNSAPDKSGLPSDRFSAERTGGSVSTLTIQRTQQEDSAVYLCASSYRQGGSTGELFFGEGSRLTVL.

This clonotype was recorded a few times. The V and J genes are TRBV12-3 or TRBV12-4 and TRBJ2-1, with no clear D. The CDR3 has 12 residues. V was trimmed by 6 bases and J by 8 bases, leaving 11 bases between them. For the CDR3, the DNA is TGTGCCAGCAGCCTGGTGTACGATGAGCAGTTCTTC. This translates into CASSLVYDEQFF.

The chain has TRBV6-2 or TRBV6-3 and TRBJ1-5, with D perhaps TRBD1 (5 bases). The CDR3 has 15 residues. Trimming shortened V by 5 bases and J by 5 bases, and 16 bases separated the two germline ends. Germline CDR1 MNHEY, CDR2 SVGEGT. The CDR3 loop is CASSDNQGIYQPQHF. CDR3 in DNA: TGTGCCAGCAGTGACAATCAGGGTATTTATCAGCCCCAGCATTTT.

The gene calls are TRBV2 and TRBJ1-2; possible D gene TRBD1, 5 bases. Trimming removed 5 bases at V and 2 bases at J, with 9 bases between. Germline V CDR1 and CDR2: SNHLY, FYNNEI. This CDR3 contains 13 residues. The CDR3, as DNA: TGTGCCAGCAGTCGGACACTAAACTATGGCTACACCTTC. This sequence encodes CASSRTLNYGYTF.

The rearrangement uses TRBV5-6 and TRBJ1-1; possible D gene TRBD1, 5 bases. This CDR3 contains 15 residues. The germline gives CDR1 SGHDT, CDR2 YYEEEE. Trimming removed 5 bases from V and 0 bases from J, with 14 bases in between. The CDR3 region is CASRIGATLNTEAFF. The CDR3 nucleotides are TGTGCCAGCAGAATCGGGGCAACCCTGAACACTGAAGCTTTCTTT.

V is TRBV4-3 and J is TRBJ2-7; TRBD2 aligns across 7 bases. This CDR3 is built from 15 residues. J was trimmed by 0 bases and V by 3 bases; bases with no gene match: 5. Germline V gives CDR1 LGHNA, CDR2 YSLEER. The CDR3 region is CASSHRRENSYEQYF. The CDR3 coding sequence is TGCGCCAGCAGCCACCGGCGGGAGAACTCCTACGAGCAGTACTTC.

The chain is built from TRBV30 and TRBJ2-5, with D uncertain. CDR3 length equals 13 residues. The V end lost 4 bases, the J end lost 4 bases, and 13 bases lay between the germline ends. Germline loops: CDR1 GTSNPN, CDR2 SVGIG (reference sequence). Here the CDR3 DNA reads TGTGCCTGGAATCAAGGCAGTACAGAGACCCAGTACTTC. Its protein product is CAWNQGSTETQYF.

The chain combines TRBV4-1 with TRBJ2-1; TRBD2 matches at 11 bases. The CDR3 covers 17 residues. CDR1 is MGHRA and CDR2 is YSYEKL in the germline V gene. Trimming cost V 1 base and J 3 bases; bases outside gene matches: 5. The CDR3 bases are TGCGCCAGCAGCCAAGCCCCCGGGACTAGCGGCTACAATGAGCAGTTCTTC. Amino acids: CASSQAPGTSGYNEQFF.

This chain links TRBV6-2 or TRBV6-3 with TRBJ2-1; the match to TRBD1 covers 7 bases. V dropped 6 bases and J dropped 6; count of bases not matched to a gene: 11. The CDR3 runs 15 residues. Germline lookup yields CDR1 MNHEY and CDR2 SVGEGT. The CDR3 reads CASSRTGKGSNEQFF. The CDR3 nucleotides read TGTGCCAGCAGCAGGACAGGAAAGGGGTCCAATGAGCAGTTCTTC.

This clonotype has ten or more counts. CDR3 sequence (DNA): TGTGCCAGCAGCTATACTAGCGGGAGCCACAATGAGCAGTTCTTC. It yields the protein CASSYTSGSHNEQFF. This chain links TRBV7-2 with TRBJ2-1, with 11 bases aligning to TRBD2. CDR1 is SGHTA and CDR2 is FQGNSA in the germline V gene. The trim removed 4 bases at V and 5 bases at J, leaving 4 bases unmatched. The CDR3 covers 15 residues.

The chain recombines TRBV2 with TRBJ1-4; TRBD1 agrees at 8 bases. Losses at the gene ends were 4 bases for V and 7 bases for J; bases not matched to a gene: 5. Germline V gives CDR1 SNHLY, CDR2 FYNNEI. This CDR3 is built from 14 residues. The CDR3 region has the DNA TGTGCCAGCAGTGGGGACAGGAGCGCTGAAAAACTGTTTTTT. Residues: CASSGDRSAEKLFF.

This chain connects TRBV4-1 to TRBJ2-1; D uncertain. Deletions cut 3 bases from V and 10 bases from J, with 10 bases between. There are 12 residues in the CDR3. Germline values: CDR1 MGHRA, CDR2 YSYEKL. CDR3 nucleotide sequence: TGCGCCAGCAGCCACCCCCCCAGGGAGCAGTTCTTC. As protein: CASSHPPREQFF.

CDR3 residues: CASSLRLIYEQYF. In DNA, the CDR3 is TGTGCCAGCAGTTTGAGACTTATATACGAGCAGTACTTC. The rearrangement uses TRBV12-3 or TRBV12-4 and TRBJ2-7; the D is unclear. The V gene lost 3 bases and the J gene lost 4 bases, with 10 bases spanning the gap. The CDR3 is made up of 13 amino acids.

This chain uses TRBV20-1 with TRBJ2-2; no definite D call. CDR3 length: 14 residues. CDR1 and CDR2 from the germline V gene are DFQATT and SNEGSKA (reference sequence). V gave up 6 bases and J gave up 4 bases, with 15 bases separating them. The CDR3 loop is CSAANPSSTGELFF. For the CDR3, the DNA is TGCAGTGCCGCGAACCCCTCGAGCACCGGGGAGCTGTTTTTT.

The chain links TRBV4-1 to TRBJ1-2; TRBD1 might be the D (5 bases). The germline gives CDR1 MGHRA, CDR2 YSYEKL. This CDR3 is 13 amino acids long. Trimming took 1 base from V and 3 from J, leaving 6 bases between them. The CDR3 coding sequence is TGCGCCAGCAGCCAAGTGGGGGACTATGGCTACACCTTC. Translated: CASSQVGDYGYTF.